This TCR beta chain was captured in a study of somatic reversion in DOCK8 deficiency (dated by TCRdb to 2020 to 2022). Background on the whole study: The study compared the T cell receptor beta repertoires of three groups: DOCK8-deficient patients, DOCK8-revertant patients and healthy volunteers. The ways in which somatic reversion of pathogenic DOCK8 variants alters lymphocyte differentiation and function in DOCK8 deficiency were investigated. The DOCK8-deficient patients included in the study had already been reported in previous work. The paper as a whole reports these results and caveats: The methods did not specify, sample by sample, whether the source material for each sample was whole blood or PBMCs.

To note about this clonotype: Its antigen is unknown. The input lacks base qualities; no much larger clone sits a single base away.

The library was obtained by multiplex PCR. TRB libraries were generated by one-step amplicon PCR from approximately 0.095 ug genomic DNA using EuroClonality-NGS primers. Sequencing of the TRB amplicons was done on Illumina MiSeq instruments using 2 x 250 bp version 2 chemistry. For the original study's pipeline: IMGT/HighV-QUEST was the tool used for both primary TRB sequence analysis and V(D)J annotation. Repertoire diversity and composition were evaluated with VDJtools after nonfunctional clones were removed and downsampling was applied for comparisons between samples. The raw public reads went through TCRdb reprocessing: fastp at Q25, MiXCR clone calling, in-frame beta chains kept. Each entry merges the rows of one CDR3 protein and shows their most common DNA and genes. The V and J calls and clone size come from TCRdb's table, not from the authors' own analysis. A total of 1,300 or so distinct CDR3 sequences appear in this sample, 26% of them only once. The ten largest clones add up to 84% of the sample.

Reading from cysteine to phenylalanine, the CDR3 counts 11 amino acids. The read is trimmed to its CDR3 DNA, 33 bases read in frame from base 1. Reading the germline V gene (reference sequence) gives CDR1 DFQATT and CDR2 SNEGSKA. V is pared back by 7 bases and J by 2 bases, with 9 bases lying between the germline termini. Genomic DNA for TCR repertoire analysis was extracted from either whole blood samples or PBMCs. Samples were taken from a few DOCK8-revertant patients, and some of those patients were sampled at multiple time points. This receptor chain uses TRBV20-1 and TRBJ2-7; TRBD2 is a weak D gene call, 6 bases matching. This receptor was taken from a human donor with DOCK8 deficiency. Input material: peripheral blood. The meaning of the sample's cell subset or site label: DOCK8-deficient patient with somatic reversion. The DNA is as follows: TGCAGTGTAGGCGGGACCTACGAGCAGTACTTC. Its protein is CSVGGTYEQYF.